A selection of T cell receptor beta chains follows, all from one sample in a study of T-cell reconstitution after alpha-beta-depleted transplantation in children. TCRdb re-analysed the PCR reads in MiXCR, keeping a single row per CDR3 protein. The sample shows 250,000 to 350,000 distinct CDR3 sequences, more than 8% of them seen only once. The input for sequencing was PBMCs from the stem cell graft donor, taken from the stem cell graft. These receptors were taken from a human donor who donated a stem cell graft to a child with SCID. Each CDR3 is given without its conserved first and last residue. The order of the fields is J gene, V gene, CDR3 protein.

j_gene: TRBJ2-5; v_gene: TRBV18; CDR3aa: ASSQDTSGETQY
j_gene: TRBJ2-1; v_gene: TRBV12-3/TRBV12-4; CDR3aa: ASGQPQF
j_gene: TRBJ2-2; v_gene: TRBV12-3/TRBV12-4; CDR3aa: ASSHNRGTGELF
j_gene: TRBJ1-5; v_gene: TRBV6-2/TRBV6-3; CDR3aa: ASTPVNPNQPQH
j_gene: TRBJ2-7; v_gene: TRBV5-1; CDR3aa: ASSSSGGVYEQY
j_gene: TRBJ2-1; v_gene: TRBV20-1; CDR3aa: SANPPGQHYNEQF
j_gene: TRBJ2-7; v_gene: TRBV20-1; CDR3aa: SARPDRASYEQY
j_gene: TRBJ2-3; v_gene: TRBV5-1; CDR3aa: ASSTTGVDTQY
j_gene: TRBJ1-2; v_gene: TRBV7-9; CDR3aa: ASTNRDSGYT
j_gene: TRBJ1-5; v_gene: TRBV2; CDR3aa: ASKTDRENNQPQH
j_gene: TRBJ2-6; v_gene: TRBV20-1; CDR3aa: SASSGANVLT
j_gene: TRBJ2-2; v_gene: TRBV7-8; CDR3aa: ASSLEAGSNTGELF
j_gene: TRBJ2-3; v_gene: TRBV20-1; CDR3aa: SASLLSQRTDTQY
j_gene: TRBJ1-2; v_gene: TRBV12-3/TRBV12-4; CDR3aa: ASSLPPGAGGGYGYT
j_gene: TRBJ2-1; v_gene: TRBV5-1; CDR3aa: ASSLAGEQF
j_gene: TRBJ2-6; v_gene: TRBV14; CDR3aa: ASSPTSSGANVLT
j_gene: TRBJ2-7; v_gene: TRBV5-6; CDR3aa: ASSSSGPASYEQY
j_gene: TRBJ1-2; v_gene: TRBV5-1; CDR3aa: ASSNGQTHGYGYT
j_gene: TRBJ2-5; v_gene: TRBV5-4; CDR3aa: ASSRPLAGRGQETQY
j_gene: TRBJ2-1; v_gene: TRBV5-6; CDR3aa: ASSPQGFWVLPNEQF
j_gene: TRBJ1-2; v_gene: TRBV20-1; CDR3aa: SASPPREGRYT
j_gene: TRBJ2-7; v_gene: TRBV5-1; CDR3aa: ASSLGLNQYEQY
j_gene: TRBJ2-1; v_gene: TRBV12-3/TRBV12-4; CDR3aa: ASRPTSGGRNEQF
j_gene: TRBJ2-2; v_gene: TRBV7-9; CDR3aa: ASSSHDNTGELF
j_gene: TRBJ2-3; v_gene: TRBV7-9; CDR3aa: ASRLTSGGESTDTQY
j_gene: TRBJ2-2; v_gene: TRBV27; CDR3aa: ASTDGGNRELF
j_gene: TRBJ2-7; v_gene: TRBV7-3; CDR3aa: ASSSRDKPYEQY
j_gene: TRBJ2-7; v_gene: TRBV29-1; CDR3aa: SVEYRGLISGSYEQY
j_gene: TRBJ2-1; v_gene: TRBV11-2; CDR3aa: ASSLAIKDNEQF
j_gene: TRBJ1-3; v_gene: TRBV12-3/TRBV12-4; CDR3aa: ASSLRAHTIY
j_gene: TRBJ2-7; v_gene: TRBV20-1; CDR3aa: SAKGFLDEQY
j_gene: TRBJ2-3; v_gene: TRBV5-1; CDR3aa: ASRPGQPTDTQY
j_gene: TRBJ1-4; v_gene: TRBV20-1; CDR3aa: SALSGQGGGEKLF
j_gene: TRBJ2-3; v_gene: TRBV7-3; CDR3aa: ASSLLQITDTQY
j_gene: TRBJ1-6; v_gene: TRBV27; CDR3aa: ASSFYGVSYNSPLH
j_gene: TRBJ2-3; v_gene: TRBV9; CDR3aa: ARGLWLAGSEDTQY
j_gene: TRBJ1-1; v_gene: TRBV4-1; CDR3aa: ASSQDIQGAQSTEAF
j_gene: TRBJ2-1; v_gene: TRBV11-2; CDR3aa: ASSLELSEQF
j_gene: TRBJ1-2; v_gene: TRBV3-1; CDR3aa: ASSQGTGLNYGYT
j_gene: TRBJ2-5; v_gene: TRBV5-6; CDR3aa: ASSFVATGVFQETQY
j_gene: TRBJ2-1; v_gene: TRBV5-1; CDR3aa: ASIPPGASYNEQF
j_gene: TRBJ2-7; v_gene: TRBV10-3; CDR3aa: AIRTNRGSYEQY
j_gene: TRBJ2-7; v_gene: TRBV2; CDR3aa: ASSEALTREQY
j_gene: TRBJ1-5; v_gene: TRBV7-2; CDR3aa: ASTGSINQPQH
j_gene: TRBJ2-3; v_gene: TRBV10-2; CDR3aa: ASSELAVGPGDTQY
j_gene: TRBJ2-1; v_gene: TRBV5-1; CDR3aa: ASSFGQSYNEQF
j_gene: TRBJ2-3; v_gene: TRBV3-1; CDR3aa: ASSLPLAVFDTQY
j_gene: TRBJ2-1; v_gene: TRBV12-3/TRBV12-4; CDR3aa: ASSFEGDEQF
j_gene: TRBJ1-6; v_gene: TRBV6-5; CDR3aa: ASITGSSYNSPLH
j_gene: TRBJ1-5; v_gene: TRBV18; CDR3aa: ASSSESNQPQH
j_gene: TRBJ2-2; v_gene: TRBV5-3; CDR3aa: AMSPGGTGVYTGELF
j_gene: TRBJ2-5; v_gene: TRBV5-1; CDR3aa: ASSLKPGNQETQY
j_gene: TRBJ2-1; v_gene: TRBV12-3/TRBV12-4; CDR3aa: ASSLVPLEAGEQF
j_gene: TRBJ2-5; v_gene: TRBV7-8; CDR3aa: ASSLEASSGQDTQY
j_gene: TRBJ2-7; v_gene: TRBV7-9; CDR3aa: ASSFRQGVYEQY
j_gene: TRBJ2-7; v_gene: TRBV3-1; CDR3aa: ASSPGTRGEQY